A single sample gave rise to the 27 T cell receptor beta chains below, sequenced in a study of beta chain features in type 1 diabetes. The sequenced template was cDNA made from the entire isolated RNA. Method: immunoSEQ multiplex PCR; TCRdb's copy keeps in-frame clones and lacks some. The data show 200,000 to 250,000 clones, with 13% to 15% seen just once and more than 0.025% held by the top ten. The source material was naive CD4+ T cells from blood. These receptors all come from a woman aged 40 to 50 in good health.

In DNA, the CDR3 is TGTGCCACCAGCAGAGTAAGGACTAGCGGGATCGGCGGGGAGCTGTTTTTT. Residues: CATSRVRTSGIGGELFF. The V call is TRBV15, the J call TRBJ2-2; 12 nucleotides agree with TRBD2. Trimming cost V 1 base and J 7 bases; bases outside gene matches: 7. The CDR3 runs to 17 residues. The V gene's germline CDR1 is LNHNV and CDR2 YYDKDF (reference sequence).

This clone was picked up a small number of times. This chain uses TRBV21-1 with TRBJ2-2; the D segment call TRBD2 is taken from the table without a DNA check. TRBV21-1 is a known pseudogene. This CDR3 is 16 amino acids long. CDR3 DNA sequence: TGTGCCAGCAGCGCCGAACGAGGGTACGGCACCGGGGAGCTGTTTTTT. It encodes CASSAERGYGTGELFF.

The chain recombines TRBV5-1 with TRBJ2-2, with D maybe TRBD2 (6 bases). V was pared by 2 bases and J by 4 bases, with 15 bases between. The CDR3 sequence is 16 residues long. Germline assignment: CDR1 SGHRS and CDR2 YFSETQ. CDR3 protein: CASSFAGPPSTGELFF. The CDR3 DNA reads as TGCGCCAGCAGCTTTGCGGGGCCCCCGAGCACCGGGGAGCTGTTTTTT.

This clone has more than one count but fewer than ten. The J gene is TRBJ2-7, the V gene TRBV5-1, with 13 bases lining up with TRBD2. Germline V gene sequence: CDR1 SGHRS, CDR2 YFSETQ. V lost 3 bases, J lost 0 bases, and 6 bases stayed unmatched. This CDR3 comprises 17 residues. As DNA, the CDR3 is TGCGCCAGCAGCTACGGACTAGCGGGGGCTAGCTCCTACGAGCAGTACTTC. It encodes CASSYGLAGASSYEQYF.

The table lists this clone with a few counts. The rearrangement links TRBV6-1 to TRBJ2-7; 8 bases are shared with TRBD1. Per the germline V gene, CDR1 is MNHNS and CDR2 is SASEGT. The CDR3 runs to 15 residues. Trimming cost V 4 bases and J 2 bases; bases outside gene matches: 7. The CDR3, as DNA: TGTGCCAGCAGTGTCCCAAACAGGGGGACCTACGAGCAGTACTTC. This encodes CASSVPNRGTYEQYF.

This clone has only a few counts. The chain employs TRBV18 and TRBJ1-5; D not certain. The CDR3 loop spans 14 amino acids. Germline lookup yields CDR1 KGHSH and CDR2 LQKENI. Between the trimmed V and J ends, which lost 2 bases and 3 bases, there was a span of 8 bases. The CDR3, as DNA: TGTGCCAGCTCACCATTGGGCCTCAATCAGCCCCAGCATTTT. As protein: CASSPLGLNQPQHF.

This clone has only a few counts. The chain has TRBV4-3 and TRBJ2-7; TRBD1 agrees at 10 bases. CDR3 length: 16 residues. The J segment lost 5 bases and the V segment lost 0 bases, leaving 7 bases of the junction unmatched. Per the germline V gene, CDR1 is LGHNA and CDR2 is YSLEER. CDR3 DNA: TGCGCCAGCAGCCAAGATCTTGGGACAGGGGCCCACGAGCAGTACTTC. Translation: CASSQDLGTGAHEQYF.

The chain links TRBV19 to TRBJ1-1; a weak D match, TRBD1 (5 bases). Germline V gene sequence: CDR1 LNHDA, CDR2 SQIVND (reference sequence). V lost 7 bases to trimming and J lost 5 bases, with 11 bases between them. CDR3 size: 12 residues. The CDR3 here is CASNPRGTEAFF. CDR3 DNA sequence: TGTGCCAGTAACCCTAGGGGAACTGAAGCTTTCTTT. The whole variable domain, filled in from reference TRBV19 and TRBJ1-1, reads DGGITQSPKYLFRKEGQNVTLSCEQNLNHDAMYWYRQDPGQGLRLIYYSQIVNDFQKGDIAEGYSVSREKKESFPLTVTSAQKNPTAFYLCASNPRGTEAFFGQGTRLTVV.

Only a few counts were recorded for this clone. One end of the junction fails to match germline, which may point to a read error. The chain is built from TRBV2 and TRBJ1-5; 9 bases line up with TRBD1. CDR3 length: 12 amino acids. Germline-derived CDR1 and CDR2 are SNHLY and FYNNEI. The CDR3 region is CASSDINRGRRF. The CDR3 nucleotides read TGTGCCAGCAGTGATATAAACAGGGGGCGACGGTTT.

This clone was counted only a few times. The CDR3 protein is CASSSTGTGTVAGNTIYF. The CDR3 DNA follows: TGCGCCAGCAGCTCCACCGGGACAGGGACAGTTGCTGGAAACACCATATATTTT. The V and J genes are TRBV5-1 and TRBJ1-3; 9 bases are a match to TRBD1. CDR3 length equals 18 residues. Germline CDR1 is SGHRS and CDR2 is YFSETQ. With 3 bases clipped from V and 2 bases from J, the junction kept 12 bases outside the gene matches.

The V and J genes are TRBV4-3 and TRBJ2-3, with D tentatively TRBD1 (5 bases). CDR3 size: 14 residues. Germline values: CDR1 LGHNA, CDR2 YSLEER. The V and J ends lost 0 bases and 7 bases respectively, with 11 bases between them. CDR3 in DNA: TGCGCCAGCAGCCAAGAAAGGGGCGGAAATACGCAGTATTTT. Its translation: CASSQERGGNTQYF.

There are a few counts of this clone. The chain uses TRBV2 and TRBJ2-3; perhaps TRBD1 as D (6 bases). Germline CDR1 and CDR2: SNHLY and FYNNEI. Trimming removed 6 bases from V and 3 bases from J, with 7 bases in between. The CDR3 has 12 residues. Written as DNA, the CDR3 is TGTGCCAGCAGGGGGACAACAGATACGCAGTATTTT. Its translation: CASRGTTDTQYF.

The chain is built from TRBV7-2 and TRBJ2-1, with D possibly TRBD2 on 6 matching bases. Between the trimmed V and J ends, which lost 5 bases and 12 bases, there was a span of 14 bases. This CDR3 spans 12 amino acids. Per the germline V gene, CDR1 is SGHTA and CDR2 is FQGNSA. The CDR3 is CASSRDSSAQFF. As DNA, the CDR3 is TGTGCCAGCAGCCGGGACTCCAGCGCGCAGTTCTTC.

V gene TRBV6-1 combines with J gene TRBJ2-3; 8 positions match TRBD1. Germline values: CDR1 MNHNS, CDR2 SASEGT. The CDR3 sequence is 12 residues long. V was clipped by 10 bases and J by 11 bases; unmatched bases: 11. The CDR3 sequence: CANQGASTLQYF. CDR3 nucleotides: TGTGCCAACCAGGGGGCTAGCACCCTGCAGTATTTT.

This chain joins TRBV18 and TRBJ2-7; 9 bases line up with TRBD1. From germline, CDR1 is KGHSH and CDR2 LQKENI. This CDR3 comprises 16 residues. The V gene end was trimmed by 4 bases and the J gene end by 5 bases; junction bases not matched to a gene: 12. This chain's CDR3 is CASSRRSGQGTNEQYF. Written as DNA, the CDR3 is TGTGCCAGCTCACGGAGGTCGGGACAGGGTACCAACGAGCAGTACTTC.

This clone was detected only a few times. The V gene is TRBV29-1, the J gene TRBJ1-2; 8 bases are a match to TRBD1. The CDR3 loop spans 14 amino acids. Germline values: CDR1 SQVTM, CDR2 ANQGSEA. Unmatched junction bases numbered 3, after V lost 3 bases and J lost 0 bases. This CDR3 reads CSVEGQAANYGYTF. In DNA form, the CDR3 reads TGCAGCGTTGAGGGACAGGCTGCTAACTATGGCTACACCTTC.

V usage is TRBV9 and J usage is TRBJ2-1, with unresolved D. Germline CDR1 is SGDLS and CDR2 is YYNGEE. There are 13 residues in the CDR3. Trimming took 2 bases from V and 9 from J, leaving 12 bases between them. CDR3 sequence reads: CASSVRYTGEQFF. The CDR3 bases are TGTGCCAGCAGCGTTCGTTATACCGGTGAGCAGTTCTTC.

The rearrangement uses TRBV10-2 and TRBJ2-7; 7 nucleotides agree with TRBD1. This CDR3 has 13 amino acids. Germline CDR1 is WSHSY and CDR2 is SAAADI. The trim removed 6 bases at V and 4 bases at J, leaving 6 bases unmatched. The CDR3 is CASRADRAYEQYF. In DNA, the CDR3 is TGCGCCAGCAGAGCAGACAGGGCGTACGAGCAGTACTTC.

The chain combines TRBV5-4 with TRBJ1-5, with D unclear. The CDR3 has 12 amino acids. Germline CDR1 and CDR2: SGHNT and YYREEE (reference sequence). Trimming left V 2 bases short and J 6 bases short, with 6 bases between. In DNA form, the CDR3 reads TGTGCCAGCAGCTTCCCAGGTCAGCCCCAGCATTTT. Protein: CASSFPGQPQHF.

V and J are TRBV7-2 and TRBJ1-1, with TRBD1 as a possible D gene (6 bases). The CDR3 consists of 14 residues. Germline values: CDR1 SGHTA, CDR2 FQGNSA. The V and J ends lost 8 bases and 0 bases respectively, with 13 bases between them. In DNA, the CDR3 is TGTGCCAGCGGGGGCAGGAGCATGAACACTGAAGCTTTCTTT. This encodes CASGGRSMNTEAFF.

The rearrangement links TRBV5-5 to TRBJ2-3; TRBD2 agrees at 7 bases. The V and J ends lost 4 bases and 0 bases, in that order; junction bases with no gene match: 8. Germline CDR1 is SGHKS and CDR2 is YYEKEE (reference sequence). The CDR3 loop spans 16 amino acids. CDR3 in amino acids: CASSHELALSTDTQYF. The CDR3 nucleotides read TGTGCCAGCAGCCATGAACTAGCGCTAAGCACAGATACGCAGTATTTT.

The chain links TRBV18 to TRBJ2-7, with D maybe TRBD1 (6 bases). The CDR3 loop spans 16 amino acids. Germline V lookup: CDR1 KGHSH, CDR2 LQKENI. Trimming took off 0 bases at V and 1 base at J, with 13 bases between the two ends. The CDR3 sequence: CASSPPNRAGSYEQYF. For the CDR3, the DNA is TGTGCCAGCTCACCACCGAACAGGGCAGGATCCTACGAGCAGTACTTC.

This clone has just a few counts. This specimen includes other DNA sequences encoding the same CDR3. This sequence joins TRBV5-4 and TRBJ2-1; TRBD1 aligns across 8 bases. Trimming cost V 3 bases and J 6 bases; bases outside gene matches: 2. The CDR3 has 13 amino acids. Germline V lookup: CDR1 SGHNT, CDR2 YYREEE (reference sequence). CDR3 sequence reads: CASSSTGGNEQFF. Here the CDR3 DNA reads TGTGCCAGCAGCTCCACAGGGGGCAATGAGCAGTTCTTC.

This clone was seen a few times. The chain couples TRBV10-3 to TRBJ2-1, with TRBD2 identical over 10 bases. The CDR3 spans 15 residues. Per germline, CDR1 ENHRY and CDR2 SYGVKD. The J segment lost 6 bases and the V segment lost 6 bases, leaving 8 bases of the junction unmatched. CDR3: CAISDLAGGPNEQFF. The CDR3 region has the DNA TGTGCCATCAGCGACTTAGCGGGGGGCCCCAATGAGCAGTTCTTC.

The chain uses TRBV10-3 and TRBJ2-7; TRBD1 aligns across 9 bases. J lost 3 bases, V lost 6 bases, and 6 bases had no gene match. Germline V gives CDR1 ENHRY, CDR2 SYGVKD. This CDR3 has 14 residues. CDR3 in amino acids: CAISSRDRDYEQYF. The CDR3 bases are TGTGCCATCAGCAGCCGGGACAGGGACTACGAGCAGTACTTC.

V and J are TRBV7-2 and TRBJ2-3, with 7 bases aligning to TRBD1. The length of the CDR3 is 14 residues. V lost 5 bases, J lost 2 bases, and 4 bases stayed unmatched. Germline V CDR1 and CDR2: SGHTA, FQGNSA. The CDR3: CASSPTGVTDTQYF. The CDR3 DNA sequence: TGTGCCAGCAGCCCTACAGGGGTCACAGATACGCAGTATTTT.

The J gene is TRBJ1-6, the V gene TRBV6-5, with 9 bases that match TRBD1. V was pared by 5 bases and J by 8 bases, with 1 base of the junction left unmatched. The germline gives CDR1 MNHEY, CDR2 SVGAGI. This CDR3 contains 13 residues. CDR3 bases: TGTGCCAGCAGTCGGGACAGGGATTCACCCCTCCACTTT. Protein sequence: CASSRDRDSPLHF.